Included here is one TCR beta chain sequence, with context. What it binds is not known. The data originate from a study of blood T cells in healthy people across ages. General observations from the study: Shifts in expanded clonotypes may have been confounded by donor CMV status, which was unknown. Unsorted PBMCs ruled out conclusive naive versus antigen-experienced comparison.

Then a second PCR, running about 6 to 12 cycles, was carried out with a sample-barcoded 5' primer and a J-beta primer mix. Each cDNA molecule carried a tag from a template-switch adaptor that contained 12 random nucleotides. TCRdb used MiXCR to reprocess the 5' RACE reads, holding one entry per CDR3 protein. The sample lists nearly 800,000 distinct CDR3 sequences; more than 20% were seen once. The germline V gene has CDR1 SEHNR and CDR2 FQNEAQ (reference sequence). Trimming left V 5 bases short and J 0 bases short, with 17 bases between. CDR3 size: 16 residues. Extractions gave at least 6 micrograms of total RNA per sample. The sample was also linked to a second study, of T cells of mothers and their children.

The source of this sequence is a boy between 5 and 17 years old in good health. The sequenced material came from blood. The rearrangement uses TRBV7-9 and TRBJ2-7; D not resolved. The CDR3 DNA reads TGTGCCAGCAGCCCCCTTGCGGCCGCCGCCTCCTACGAGCAGTACTTC. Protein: CASSPLAAAASYEQYF. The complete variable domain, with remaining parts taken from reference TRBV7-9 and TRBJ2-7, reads DTGVSQNPRHKITKRGQNVTFRCDPISEHNRLYWYRQTLGQGPEFLTYFQNEAQLEKSRLLSDRFSAERPKGSFSTLEIQRTEQGDSAMYLCASSPLAAAASYEQYFGPGTRLTVT.